The 3 T cell receptor beta chains listed next were all sequenced from one sample in a study of technical replicates of blood from a handful of donors. The protocol was immunoSEQ multiplex PCR, while the TCRdb copy is restricted to in-frame clones and leaves out a portion. This sample has about 79,000 clones, with about nine tenths found just once. The source material was T cells isolated from PBMCs. These receptors originate from a human donor in good health. Some clones in this sample may be carry-over from other donors' samples.

The V gene is TRBV6-5, the J gene TRBJ2-1; TRBD2 might be the D (5 bases). Trimming left V 6 bases short and J 7 bases short, with 10 bases between. Looked up from germline, CDR1 is MNHEY and CDR2 is SVGAGI. The CDR3 is 12 residues long. CDR3 residues: CASRRAENEQFF. The CDR3 bases are TGTGCCAGCAGGCGGGCCGAGAATGAGCAGTTCTTC.

The chain couples TRBV27 to TRBJ2-7; TRBD2 matches 7 bases. This CDR3 region has 15 residues. Germline lookup yields CDR1 MNHEY and CDR2 SMNVEV (reference sequence). Losses at the gene ends were 2 bases for V and 3 bases for J; bases not matched to a gene: 7. CDR3 DNA sequence: TGTGCCAGCAGTTTAGGTACGGGAGGTAGCTACGAGCAGTACTTC. This codes for CASSLGTGGSYEQYF.

The chain employs TRBV15 and TRBJ2-2; 8 bases fit TRBD2. CDR1 is LNHNV and CDR2 is YYDKDF in the germline V gene (reference sequence). J lost 7 bases, V lost 1 base, and 8 bases had no gene match. This CDR3 has 16 amino acids. CDR3 protein: CATSRVTGGPGGELFF. The DNA of the CDR3 is TGTGCCACCAGCAGAGTAACGGGAGGGCCCGGCGGGGAGCTGTTTTTT.